This entry is about one T cell receptor beta chain. Its matching antigen is unknown. Splitting the CD4+ cells yielded a CD45RA+ naive subset and a CD45RA-negative memory subset. The source of the sample is a study of shared clonotypes between healthy human individuals. About the study: The cohort had a couple of women and a few men, ages 18 to 49. The plates for each donor numbered three CD4 naive, three CD4 memory, two CD8 naive and one CD8 memory. Study-wide results and caveats: Compared with memory subsets, naive subsets generally had larger estimated richness.

TCRdb's table, derived via immunoSEQ multiplex PCR, lists solely in-frame clones and lacks some. This sample has around 980,000 clones; about 80% occur once, and the top ten carry roughly 0.61%. From germline, CDR1 is LGHNA and CDR2 YNFKEQ. The V gene lost 5 bases and the J gene lost 4 bases, with 17 bases spanning the gap. The CDR3 loop spans 15 amino acids. The V gene is TRBV4-2, the J gene TRBJ1-1; D may be TRBD1 (6 bases). The sequence came from a man aged 18 to 30 in good health. Some clones in this sample may be carry-over from other donors' samples. Input material: memory CD4+ T cells from PBMCs. Subset specified: CD45RA-negative fraction. CDR3 bases: TGTGCCAGCAGCAGGCCAGGGGCGCGATCCACTGAAGCTTTCTTT. Its protein product is CASSRPGARSTEAFF.